This TCR beta chain was captured in a study of OX40 agonist ivuxolimab in advanced cancers. Looking at the study overall: Three dose-escalation patients had partial responses: one with hepatocellular carcinoma and two with cutaneous melanoma. Regarding the study as a whole: Researchers did not establish what antigens the expanded peripheral T cells target. Low normalized T-cell clonal expansion was additionally recorded for some nonresponders.

Points on this clone: The antigen is undetermined.

Germline V gene sequence: CDR1 PRHDT, CDR2 FYEKMQ (reference sequence). The CDR3 has 13 amino acids. The ends were cut back, 4 bases at V and 4 bases at J, with 10 bases in the middle. Using immunoSEQ multiplex PCR, the repertoire was profiled, and TCRdb retains in-frame clones only, with some absent. The repertoire includes 73,000 or so clones, around 86% of them detected once, and approximately 0.72% sits in the top ten. The V and J genes are TRBV13 and TRBJ1-2; TRBD1 might be the D (6 bases). The clonotype originates from an adult with an advanced solid tumor such as melanoma, head and neck, liver or kidney cancer. The sequences come from CD4+ or CD8+ T cells sorted from blood, collected in a trial of the OX40 agonist ivuxolimab. CDR3 nucleotides: TGTGCCAGCAGCTCCGAAGGGGGCTATGGCTACACCTTC. Protein sequence: CASSSEGGYGYTF.